This T cell receptor (beta chain) was obtained from a study of shared clonotypes between healthy human individuals. General observations from the study: Compared with clonotypes that all four donors shared, non-shared clonotypes had lower generation probabilities. It was only blood that was sampled, and tissue repertoires likely differ.

Sequencing used immunoSEQ multiplex PCR; TCRdb keeps in-frame clones, though not all of them. The sample yields around 1.6 million clones, 95% to 99% seen once. About this clone itself: What it recognizes is unknown. The same CDR3 is also encoded by other DNA sequences in this sample.

The receptor's source is a man younger than 45 in good health. Sequenced input: naive CD4+ T cells sorted from blood. The sample's subset: CD45RA+ positively selected.

CDR3 in amino acids: CASSVLGSSYEQYF. CDR3 sequence (DNA): TGTGCCAGCAGCGTCTTAGGGAGCTCCTACGAGCAGTACTTC. The chain uses TRBV9 and TRBJ2-7; D may be TRBD2 (5 bases). The V and J ends lost 2 bases and 0 bases respectively, with 9 bases between them. The CDR3 contains 14 residues. CDR1 and CDR2 (germline): SGDLS, YYNGEE.